This section outlines one T cell receptor (beta chain) sequence together with its context. The sample is drawn from a study of blood T cell repertoires in COVID-19. Study-wide context: COVID-19 samples collected from the United States, Italy and Spain covered acute and convalescent phases. Nucleic acid was either cDNA or gDNA, and it came from T cells, B-cell-depleted T cells, or PBMCs.

As handled by the study authors: Cell counts per sample came from amplifying reference gene primers. TCRdb's table, derived via immunoSEQ multiplex PCR, lists solely in-frame clones and lacks some. That table is the source of V, J and clone size, and D and trimming were worked out from the DNA. The data hold some 220,000 clones, with roughly 75% observed a single time. This TCR was recovered from a woman aged 70-85 years with acute or convalescent COVID-19. The sample was peripheral blood.

The CDR3 nucleotides read TGTGCCAGCAGCGTAGCGACACTAGCGGGGGGGCCCCACAATGAGCAGTTCTTC. Residues: CASSVATLAGGPHNEQFF. This chain uses TRBV9 with TRBJ2-1; 13 bases line up with TRBD2. Germline CDR1 is SGDLS and CDR2 is YYNGEE. This CDR3 region has 18 residues. V lost 0 bases and J lost 5; bases outside the gene matches: 8.